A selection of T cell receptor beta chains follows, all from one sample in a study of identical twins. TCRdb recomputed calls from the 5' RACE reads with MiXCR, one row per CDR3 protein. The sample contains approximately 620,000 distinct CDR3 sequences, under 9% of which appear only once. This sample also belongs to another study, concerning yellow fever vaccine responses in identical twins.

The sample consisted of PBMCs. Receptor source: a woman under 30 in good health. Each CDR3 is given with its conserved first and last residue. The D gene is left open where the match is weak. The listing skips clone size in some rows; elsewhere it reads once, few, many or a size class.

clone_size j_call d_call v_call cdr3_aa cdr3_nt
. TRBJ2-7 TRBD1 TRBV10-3 CATEGGGYEQYF TGTGCCACCGAAGGGGGCGGGTACGAGCAGTACTTC
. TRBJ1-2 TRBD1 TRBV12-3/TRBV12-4 CASSPGQGTLYTF TGTGCCAGCAGTCCGGGACAGGGGACACTCTACACCTTC
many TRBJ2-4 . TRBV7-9 CASSSQDLEYF TGTGCCAGCAGCTCGCAGGATCTAGAGTACTTC
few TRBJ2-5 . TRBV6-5 CASSYQRSAARGETQYF TGTGCCAGCAGTTACCAAAGATCTGCAGCGCGAGGAGAGACCCAGTACTTC
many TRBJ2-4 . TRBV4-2 CASSPDKTIQYF TGTGCCAGCAGCCCCGATAAGACCATTCAGTACTTC
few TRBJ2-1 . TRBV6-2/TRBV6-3 CASSYSGGQSLNEQFF TGTGCCAGCAGTTACTCGGGGGGACAGAGCTTGAATGAGCAGTTCTTC
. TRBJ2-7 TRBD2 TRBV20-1 CSARVIAGAPYEQYF TGCAGTGCTAGAGTAATAGCGGGGGCACCCTACGAGCAGTACTTC
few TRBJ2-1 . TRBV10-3 CAISSGGADYEQFF TGTGCCATCAGTTCCGGGGGAGCCGATTATGAGCAGTTCTTC
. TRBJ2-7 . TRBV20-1 CSAPGGRDEQYF TGCAGTGCTCCCGGGGGGCGGGACGAGCAGTACTTC
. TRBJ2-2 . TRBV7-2 CASSSFVSRGTGELFF TGTGCCAGCAGCTCATTCGTTAGCAGGGGCACCGGGGAGCTGTTTTTT
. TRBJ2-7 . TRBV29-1 CSATEGGIREQYF TGCAGCGCCACTGAGGGGGGGATTCGAGAGCAGTACTTC
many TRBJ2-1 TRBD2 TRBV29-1 CSVTIAGLGEQFF TGCAGCGTTACTATAGCGGGATTGGGTGAGCAGTTCTTC
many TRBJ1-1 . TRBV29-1 CSVEDGWTEAFF TGCAGCGTTGAAGACGGTTGGACTGAAGCTTTCTTT
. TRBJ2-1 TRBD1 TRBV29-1 CSVDLGTGANEQFF TGCAGCGTTGACCTCGGGACAGGGGCAAATGAGCAGTTCTTC
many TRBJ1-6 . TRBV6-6 CASMRLVGSPLHF TGTGCCAGCATGAGGCTCGTGGGTTCACCCCTCCACTTT
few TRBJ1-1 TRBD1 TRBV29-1 CSVEEQGESFF TGCAGCGTTGAAGAGCAGGGGGAGTCTTTCTTT
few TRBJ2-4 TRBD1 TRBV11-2 CASSFPGQGAPVEFAKNIQYF TGTGCCAGCAGCTTCCCCGGACAGGGGGCGCCGGTAGAGTTTGCCAAAAACATTCAGTACTTC
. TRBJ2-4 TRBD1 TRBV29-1 CSVRIRDRGTENIQYF TGCAGCGTGAGAATCCGGGACAGGGGGACAGAAAACATTCAGTACTTC
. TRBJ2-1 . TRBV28 CASSSPLSSEVYEQFF TGTGCCAGCAGTTCTCCCCTCTCCTCGGAGGTTTATGAGCAGTTCTTC
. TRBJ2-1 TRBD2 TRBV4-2 CASSQEGGRLDNEQFF TGTGCCAGCAGCCAAGAGGGCGGGAGGCTTGACAATGAGCAGTTCTTC
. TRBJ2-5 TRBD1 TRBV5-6 CASGGTGSWETQYF TGTGCCAGCGGAGGGACAGGCTCCTGGGAGACCCAGTACTTC
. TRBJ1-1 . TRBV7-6 CASSLLSQGGAFF TGTGCCAGCAGCTTACTGTCCCAGGGCGGAGCTTTCTTT
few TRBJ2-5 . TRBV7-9 CATHKGETQYF TGTGCCACCCACAAGGGGGAGACCCAGTACTTC
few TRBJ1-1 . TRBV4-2 CASSQESAGNTEAFF TGTGCCAGCAGCCAAGAGTCAGCAGGGAACACTGAAGCTTTCTTT
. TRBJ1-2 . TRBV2 CASSEASGPAAYGYTF TGTGCCAGCAGTGAAGCCTCGGGACCGGCGGCCTATGGCTACACCTTC
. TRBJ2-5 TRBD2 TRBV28 CASSSRGGRARGYF TGTGCCAGCAGTTCCCGGGGCGGGAGGGCCCGAGGGTACTTC
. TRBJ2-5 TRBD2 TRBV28 CASSKREGLAQPLGETQYF TGTGCCAGCAGCAAGAGGGAGGGACTAGCTCAACCATTAGGGGAGACCCAGTACTTC
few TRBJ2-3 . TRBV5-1 CASSLGLTDTQYF TGCGCCAGCAGCTTGGGACTCACAGATACGCAGTATTTT
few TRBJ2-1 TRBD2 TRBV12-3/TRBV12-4 CASRVAGGPNEQFF TGTGCCAGCAGAGTAGCGGGAGGGCCAAATGAGCAGTTCTTC
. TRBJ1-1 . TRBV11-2 CASTPRRGAGTEAFF TGTGCCAGCACCCCACGACGGGGGGCTGGTACTGAAGCTTTCTTT
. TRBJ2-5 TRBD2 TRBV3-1 CASSQDPLAGQETQYF TGTGCCAGCAGCCAAGATCCCTTAGCGGGGCAAGAGACCCAGTACTTC